This T cell receptor beta chain was retrieved from a study of control samples from healthy donors and cancer patients. CDR3 length: 15 amino acids. Germline CDR1 and CDR2: SGHVS and FQNEAQ. Losses at the gene ends were 3 bases for V and 5 bases for J; bases not matched to a gene: 7. The method was immunoSEQ multiplex PCR; TCRdb's version includes in-frame clones alone and lacks a portion of them. The sample consists of 170,000 or so clones, about 92% of them appearing once. The sequence was collected from a man aged 25 to 40 in good health. The chain employs TRBV7-8 and TRBJ2-7; 10 bases agree with TRBD2. Sequencing input: blood. This CDR3 reads CASSLLAGDVHEQYF. CDR3 nucleotides: TGTGCCAGCAGCTTGCTAGCGGGAGATGTCCACGAGCAGTACTTC.